Presented here are 9 T cell receptor beta chains from one specimen sequenced in a study of T cells in Graves' hyperthyroidism and ophthalmopathy. Researchers amplified the TCR beta CDR3 regions from RNA transcripts. When the TCR CDR3 underwent first-round RT-PCR, the HTBI primer set was used. TCRdb reanalysed the multiplex PCR reads using MiXCR and keeps one entry per CDR3 protein. The sample contains roughly 400,000 distinct CDR3 sequences, around 25% of which appear only once. The sequencing input was blood. These receptors were obtained from a man aged 50 to 59 with Graves' hyperthyroidism.

V is TRBV20-1 and J is TRBJ2-3; a weak D match, TRBD2 (6 bases). Trimming stripped 1 base from V and 2 bases from J, with 10 bases between. From germline, CDR1 is DFQATT and CDR2 SNEGSKA (reference sequence). CDR3 length: 14 amino acids. The CDR3 nucleotides read TGCAGTGCTAGAGTTGGCGGGAACACAGATACGCAGTATTTT. Its protein product is CSARVGGNTDTQYF.

This clonotype was seen many times. In DNA, the CDR3 is TGTGCCAGTAGCGACAACGCCGTAGGTGGCACCCAGTACTTC. It encodes CASSDNAVGGTQYF. The rearrangement links TRBV19 to TRBJ2-5; D gene unclear. Germline lookup yields CDR1 LNHDA and CDR2 SQIVND (reference sequence). The germline V and J ends were trimmed by 6 bases and 8 bases, with 19 bases remaining between them. The CDR3 covers 14 residues.

The chain has TRBV20-1 and TRBJ2-1; TRBD2 agrees at 10 bases. V shed 3 bases and J 5 bases; nucleotides not matched to a gene: 4. This CDR3 has 14 residues. CDR1 and CDR2 from the germline V gene are DFQATT and SNEGSKA (reference sequence). Written as DNA, the CDR3 is TGCAGTGCTAGTTTAGCGGGAGGCCACAATGAGCAGTTCTTC. Translating gives CSASLAGGHNEQFF.

This clonotype occurred a few times. The chain couples TRBV7-9 to TRBJ2-7; D unresolved. From germline, CDR1 is SEHNR and CDR2 FQNEAQ (reference sequence). The V end was cut by 1 base, the J end by 2 bases, with 12 bases between. The length of the CDR3 is 15 residues. Here the CDR3 DNA reads TGTGCCAGCAGCTTAGTCCCCCAAAGTACCTACGAGCAGTACTTC. Translated, it gives CASSLVPQSTYEQYF.

The V gene is TRBV20-1, the J gene TRBJ1-2, with 7 bases aligning to TRBD1. The CDR3 is 14 amino acids. Germline V gives CDR1 DFQATT, CDR2 SNEGSKA (reference sequence). J lost 6 bases, V lost 6 bases, and 13 bases had no gene match. This chain's CDR3 is CSATTWRDRNGYTF. In DNA form, the CDR3 reads TGCAGTGCAACCACATGGAGGGACAGAAATGGCTACACCTTC.

The chain's CDR3 is CAWSTSTDTQYF. For the CDR3, the DNA is TGTGCCTGGTCGACGAGCACAGATACGCAGTATTTT. V usage is TRBV30 and J usage is TRBJ2-3, with D uncertain. Trimming took off 5 bases at V and 0 bases at J, with 6 bases between the two ends. CDR1 is GTSNPN and CDR2 is SVGIG in the germline V gene (reference sequence). This CDR3 is built from 12 residues.

In DNA form, the CDR3 reads TGTGCCTGGAGTGTAACGTACGGGGGAACCTACAATGAGCAGTTCTTC. Protein product: CAWSVTYGGTYNEQFF. The J gene is TRBJ2-1, the V gene TRBV30, with D possibly matching TRBD2 (6 bases). The germline V and J ends were trimmed by 0 bases and 2 bases, with 14 bases remaining between them. The CDR3 length is 16 residues. Germline assignment: CDR1 GTSNPN and CDR2 SVGIG (reference sequence). The complete variable domain, with remaining parts taken from reference TRBV30 and TRBJ2-1, reads SQTIHQWPATLVQPVGSPLSLECTVEGTSNPNLYWYRQAAGRGLQLLFYSVGIGQISSEVPQNLSASRPQDRQFILSSKKLLLSDSGFYLCAWSVTYGGTYNEQFFGPGTRLTVL.

This clonotype was counted ten times or more. CDR3 protein: CSAVRDRVYEQYF. DNA of the CDR3: TGCAGTGCCGTCCGGGACAGGGTATACGAGCAGTACTTC. The rearrangement links TRBV20-1 to TRBJ2-7; 9 nucleotides match TRBD1. In germline, CDR1 is DFQATT, CDR2 SNEGSKA (reference sequence). The CDR3 runs 13 residues. J was trimmed by 4 bases and V by 6 bases; bases with no gene match: 7.

This clonotype was recorded a few times. The rearrangement uses TRBV12-3 or TRBV12-4 and TRBJ1-1, with TRBD1 as a possible D gene (6 bases). V was shortened by 6 bases and J by 9 bases, with 14 bases between the two germline ends. The CDR3 has 12 residues. CDR3 sequence reads: CASSLGHRKAFF. The CDR3, as DNA: TGTGCCAGCAGCTTGGGACACCGGAAAGCTTTCTTT.